This passage covers 23 T cell receptor beta chains from one sample sequenced in a study of T cell responses to AZD1222 COVID-19 vaccine. Measured with immunoSEQ multiplex PCR; TCRdb has only the in-frame clones, and not every one. The sample has about 78,000 clones, roughly 88% seen once; the top ten hold more than 4.5%. This sample comprised peripheral blood, obtained on day 0 of MenACWY control vaccination. These receptors were collected from an adult in good health.

J is TRBJ2-2 and V is TRBV4-3; 8 bases are shared with TRBD2. Germline V lookup: CDR1 LGHNA, CDR2 YSLEER. Germline trimming cut 5 bases from V and 4 bases from J; bases unmatched to any gene: 3. There are 14 residues in the CDR3. Here the CDR3 reads CASSSAGGTGELFF. CDR3 sequence (DNA): TGCGCCAGCAGCTCTGCGGGGGGCACCGGGGAGCTGTTTTTT.

This chain joins TRBV6-5 and TRBJ2-3; weak D call: TRBD2 (6 bases). This CDR3 region has 13 residues. Germline lookup yields CDR1 MNHEY and CDR2 SVGAGI. With 10 bases removed from V and 3 bases from J, the gap between germline ends came to 14 bases. The CDR3 here is CATVGEETDTQYF. CDR3 DNA sequence: TGTGCCACCGTAGGGGAGGAAACAGATACGCAGTATTTT.

The J gene is TRBJ1-6, the V gene TRBV23-1; D unresolved. TRBV23-1 is noted as an ORF with a role that remains uncertain. The germline V and J ends were trimmed by 5 bases and 7 bases, with 12 bases remaining between them. The CDR3 has 14 residues. Written as DNA, the CDR3 is TGCGCCAGCAGTGACTTAAAAAGCAATTCACCCCTCCACTTT. Its translation is CASSDLKSNSPLHF.

V usage is TRBV7-9 and J usage is TRBJ1-2, with a tentative D call TRBD1 (6 bases). Germline assignment: CDR1 SEHNR and CDR2 FQNEAQ (reference sequence). V shed 5 bases and J shed 4 bases, with 14 bases lying between them. The CDR3 is made up of 14 amino acids. The CDR3 nucleotides are TGTGCCAGCAGCCCAGGGTGGACAGCCTATGGCTACACCTTC. Translated, it gives CASSPGWTAYGYTF.

The J gene is TRBJ2-3, the V gene TRBV9; the D is unclear. V lost 4 bases to trimming and J lost 0 bases, with 9 bases between them. This CDR3 contains 14 residues. The germline gives CDR1 SGDLS, CDR2 YYNGEE. The CDR3 DNA reads as TGTGCCAGCAGCCCCCGCGATAGCACAGATACGCAGTATTTT. Its translation: CASSPRDSTDTQYF.

V is TRBV6-5 and J is TRBJ1-4, with D maybe TRBD1 (5 bases). The CDR3 covers 13 residues. Trimming took 10 bases from V and 7 from J, leaving 16 bases between them. The V gene's germline CDR1 is MNHEY and CDR2 SVGAGI. The chain's CDR3 is CATALGQFEKLFF. In nucleotides, the CDR3 is TGTGCCACCGCGCTGGGGCAGTTTGAAAAACTGTTTTTT.

V gene TRBV7-2 combines with J gene TRBJ2-7; 12 bases are a match to TRBD2. Germline CDR1 reads SGHTA; CDR2 reads FQGNSA. J gave up 2 bases and V 4 bases, and 6 bases lay outside the gene matches. The CDR3 has 16 amino acids. The CDR3 loop reads CASSSRLAGAAYEQYF. DNA of the CDR3: TGTGCCAGCAGCTCACGACTAGCGGGGGCAGCCTACGAGCAGTACTTC.

V usage is TRBV6-4 and J usage is TRBJ2-7; 12 nucleotides align to TRBD1. The CDR3 has 16 residues. Losses at the gene ends were 5 bases for V and 2 bases for J; bases not matched to a gene: 7. Looked up from germline, CDR1 is MRHNA and CDR2 is SNTAGT. CDR3 amino acids: CASSLPGTGGTYEQYF. The CDR3 nucleotides read TGTGCCAGCAGTTTACCCGGGACAGGGGGCACCTACGAGCAGTACTTC.

To note about this clone: Sequence at one end of the junction differs from germline and may be a read error. The rearrangement links TRBV6-1 to TRBJ1-1, with a possible D match to TRBD1 (6 bases). The length of the CDR3 is 13 residues. The germline CDR1 and CDR2 sequences are MNHNS and SASEGT. This CDR3 is CASSEARGAYSHF. The CDR3 nucleotides read TGTGCCAGCAGTGAAGCGAGGGGGGCGTATTCCCACTTT.

This clone was seen a single time. The chain has TRBV5-4 and TRBJ1-6; D gene unclear. This CDR3 has 14 amino acids. Trimming stripped 5 bases from V and 9 bases from J, with 15 bases between. CDR1 is SGHNT and CDR2 is YYREEE in the germline V gene (reference sequence). The CDR3 sequence is CASSKSGLGSPLHF. The CDR3 coding sequence is TGTGCCAGCAGTAAGTCCGGACTTGGTTCACCCCTCCACTTT. Complete variable domain (other parts from reference TRBV5-4 and TRBJ1-6): ETGVTQSPTHLIKTRGQQVTLRCSSQSGHNTVSWYQQALGQGPQFIFQYYREEENGRGNFPPRFSGLQFPNYSSELNVNALELDDSALYLCASSKSGLGSPLHFGNGTRLTVT.

The chain has TRBV19 and TRBJ2-1; TRBD1 is a possible D gene (6 bases). CDR3 length: 17 residues. Looked up from germline, CDR1 is LNHDA and CDR2 is SQIVND (reference sequence). V lost 3 bases and J lost 6, with 21 bases in between. The CDR3 spells CASSITLQGMVRNEQFF. The DNA of the CDR3 is TGTGCCAGTAGTATTACACTACAGGGTATGGTACGCAATGAGCAGTTCTTC.

The chain combines TRBV6-6 with TRBJ2-7; TRBD2 matches 9 bases. The CDR3 covers 16 residues. V was clipped by 1 base and J by 3 bases; unmatched bases: 7. Per germline, CDR1 MNHNY and CDR2 SVGAGI (reference sequence). The CDR3 loop reads CASSYLAGEKIYEQYF. The CDR3 region has the DNA TGTGCCAGCAGTTACTTAGCGGGGGAGAAAATCTACGAGCAGTACTTC.

This chain uses TRBV4-1 with TRBJ2-1; the match to TRBD1 covers 8 bases. Germline V CDR1 and CDR2: MGHRA, YSYEKL. The CDR3 runs to 16 residues. V dropped 4 bases and J dropped 6; count of bases not matched to a gene: 11. CDR3 sequence (DNA): TGCGCCAGCAGCCCCCGGACAGGGAAGACCTCCAATGAGCAGTTCTTC. Its protein product is CASSPRTGKTSNEQFF.

This rearrangement joins TRBV28 to TRBJ2-3; D is perhaps TRBD2 (6 bases). The CDR3 has 17 residues. CDR1 and CDR2 (germline): MDHEN, SYDVKM. Trimming stripped 3 bases from V and 1 base from J, with 17 bases between. CDR3: CASSFPLTGEGTDTQYF. CDR3 bases: TGTGCCAGCAGTTTTCCACTGACGGGGGAGGGCACAGATACGCAGTATTTT.

The chain links TRBV6-1 to TRBJ1-5; tentatively, D is TRBD1 (6 bases). The CDR3 consists of 14 residues. V lost 2 bases, J lost 12 bases, and 17 bases lay in between. Germline assignment: CDR1 MNHNS and CDR2 SASEGT. The CDR3 reads CASSELRTDSLQHF. In nucleotides, the CDR3 is TGTGCCAGCAGTGAATTGCGGACAGATTCGCTCCAGCATTTT.

The V and J genes are TRBV18 and TRBJ2-3; 8 nucleotides line up with TRBD1. Trimming cost V 3 bases and J 7 bases; bases outside gene matches: 9. Germline-derived CDR1 and CDR2 are KGHSH and LQKENI. The CDR3 spans 15 residues. The chain's CDR3 is CASSPEDRVPNTQYF. In DNA, the CDR3 is TGTGCCAGCTCACCTGAGGACAGGGTACCAAATACGCAGTATTTT.

The V call is TRBV5-1, the J call TRBJ1-4; 9 nucleotides agree with TRBD1. The CDR3 length is 14 residues. The trim removed 4 bases at V and 7 bases at J, leaving 5 bases unmatched. Germline V lookup: CDR1 SGHRS, CDR2 YFSETQ. The CDR3 nucleotides are TGCGCCAGCAGCCGGGGACAGGGTGGTGAAAAACTGTTTTTT. Its protein is CASSRGQGGEKLFF.

This chain connects TRBV27 to TRBJ2-1; either TRBD1 or TRBD2 may fit D (6 bases each). Trimming took 6 bases from V and 0 from J, leaving 12 bases between them. There are 15 residues in the CDR3. Germline assignment: CDR1 MNHEY and CDR2 SMNVEV (reference sequence). The CDR3 DNA reads TGTGCCAGCAGGGGGGCCGGGGGCTCCTACAATGAGCAGTTCTTC. Translating it yields CASRGAGGSYNEQFF.

The chain recombines TRBV28 with TRBJ1-5, with D possibly TRBD1 on 6 matching bases. Trimming removed 6 bases at V and 7 bases at J, with 19 bases between. This CDR3 has 15 residues. CDR1 is MDHEN and CDR2 is SYDVKM in the germline V gene. CDR3 protein: CASRGTQGRNQPQHF. In DNA, the CDR3 is TGTGCCAGCAGGGGAACACAGGGAAGAAACCAGCCCCAGCATTTT.

The rearrangement uses TRBV19 and TRBJ1-5, with TRBD1 identical over 11 bases. CDR3 length equals 15 residues. Germline V CDR1 and CDR2: LNHDA, SQIVND (reference sequence). V shed 9 bases, J shed 6 bases, and the junction held 10 bases outside the gene matches. CDR3 sequence: CASTGLGTGGQPQHF. The DNA of the CDR3 is TGTGCCAGCACAGGGCTTGGGACAGGGGGTCAGCCCCAGCATTTT. The complete variable domain, with remaining parts taken from reference TRBV19 and TRBJ1-5, reads DGGITQSPKYLFRKEGQNVTLSCEQNLNHDAMYWYRQDPGQGLRLIYYSQIVNDFQKGDIAEGYSVSREKKESFPLTVTSAQKNPTAFYLCASTGLGTGGQPQHFGDGTRLSIL.

CDR3 sequence: CASSLTAGLGANVLTF. For the CDR3, the DNA is TGTGCCAGCAGCTTAACTGCGGGGCTTGGGGCCAACGTCCTGACTTTC. The rearrangement joins TRBV7-3 to TRBJ2-6; TRBD2 is a possible D gene (6 bases). Per the germline V gene, CDR1 is SGHTA and CDR2 is FQGTGA. V lost 0 bases and J lost 3, with 9 bases in between. This CDR3 spans 16 amino acids.

The CDR3 region is CASKSAGYSNQPQHF. CDR3 nucleotide sequence: TGTGCCAGCAAGTCCGCGGGGTATAGCAATCAGCCCCAGCATTTT. The V call is TRBV28, the J call TRBJ1-5; D unresolved. V lost 7 bases to trimming and J lost 0 bases, with 13 bases between them. CDR3 length equals 15 residues. From germline, CDR1 is MDHEN and CDR2 SYDVKM.

This clone has only a few counts. The V call is TRBV7-2, the J call TRBJ1-2, with TRBD1 as a possible D gene (5 bases). The CDR3 is 15 amino acids. Trimming left V 4 bases short and J 2 bases short, with 14 bases between. CDR1 and CDR2 (germline): SGHTA, FQGNSA. The CDR3 DNA follows: TGTGCCAGCAGCTATATAGCGGGGCCAAACTATGGCTACACCTTC. Residues: CASSYIAGPNYGYTF.